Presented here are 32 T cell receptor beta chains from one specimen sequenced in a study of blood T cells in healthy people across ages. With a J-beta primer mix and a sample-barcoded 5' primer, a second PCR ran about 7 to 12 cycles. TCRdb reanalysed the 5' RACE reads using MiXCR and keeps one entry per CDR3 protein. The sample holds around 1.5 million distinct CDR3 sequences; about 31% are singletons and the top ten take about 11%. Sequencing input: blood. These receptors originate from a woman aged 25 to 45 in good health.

The CDR3 DNA sequence: TGTGCCAGCAACCAGGGACACCAGGCGAACACTGAAGCTTTCTTT. This codes for CASNQGHQANTEAFF. The rearrangement uses TRBV6-5 and TRBJ1-1; TRBD1 might be the D (6 bases). The V gene's germline CDR1 is MNHEY and CDR2 SVGAGI. The CDR3 runs 15 residues. V gave up 7 bases and J gave up 1 base, with 16 bases separating them.

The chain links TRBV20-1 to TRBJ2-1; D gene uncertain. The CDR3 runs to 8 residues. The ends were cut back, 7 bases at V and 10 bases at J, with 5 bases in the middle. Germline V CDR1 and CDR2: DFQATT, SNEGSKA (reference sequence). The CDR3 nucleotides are TGCAGTGTTTGGGAGCAGTTCTTC. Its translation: CSVWEQFF.

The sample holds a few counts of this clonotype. The CDR3 DNA follows: TGTGCCAGCAGCCACCGGGCCGCCTACGAGCAGTACTTC. Amino acids: CASSHRAAYEQYF. V usage is TRBV3-1 and J usage is TRBJ2-7; D call uncertain. The V gene's germline CDR1 is LGHDT and CDR2 YNNKEL (reference sequence). CDR3 length equals 13 residues. Trimming took off 3 bases at V and 2 bases at J, with 8 bases between the two ends.

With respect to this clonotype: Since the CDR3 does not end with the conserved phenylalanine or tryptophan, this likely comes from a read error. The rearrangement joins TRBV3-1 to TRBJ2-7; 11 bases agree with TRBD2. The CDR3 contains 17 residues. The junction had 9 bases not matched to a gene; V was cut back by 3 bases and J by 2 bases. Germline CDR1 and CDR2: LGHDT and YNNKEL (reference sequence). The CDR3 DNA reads TGTGCCAGCAGCCAGAGCTCTAGCGGGAGGTATCCCTACGAGCAGTACTGC. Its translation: CASSQSSSGRYPYEQYC.

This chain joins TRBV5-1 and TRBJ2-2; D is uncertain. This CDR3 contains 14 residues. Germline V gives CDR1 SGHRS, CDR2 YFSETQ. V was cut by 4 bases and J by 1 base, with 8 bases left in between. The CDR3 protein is CASSRSVNTGELFF. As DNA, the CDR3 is TGCGCCAGCAGCAGGAGCGTGAACACCGGGGAGCTGTTTTTT.

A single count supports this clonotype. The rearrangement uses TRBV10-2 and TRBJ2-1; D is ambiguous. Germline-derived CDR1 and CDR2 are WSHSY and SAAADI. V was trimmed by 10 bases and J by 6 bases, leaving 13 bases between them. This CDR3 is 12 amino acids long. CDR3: CATHRSANEQFF. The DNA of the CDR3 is TGCGCCACCCATCGGAGCGCCAATGAGCAGTTCTTC.

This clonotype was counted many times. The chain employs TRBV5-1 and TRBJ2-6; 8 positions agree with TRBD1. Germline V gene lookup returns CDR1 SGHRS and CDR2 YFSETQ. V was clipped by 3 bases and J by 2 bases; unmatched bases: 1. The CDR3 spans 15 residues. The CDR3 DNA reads TGCGCCAGCAGCTCAGGGGGCCCTGGGGCCAACGTCCTGACTTTC. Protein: CASSSGGPGANVLTF.

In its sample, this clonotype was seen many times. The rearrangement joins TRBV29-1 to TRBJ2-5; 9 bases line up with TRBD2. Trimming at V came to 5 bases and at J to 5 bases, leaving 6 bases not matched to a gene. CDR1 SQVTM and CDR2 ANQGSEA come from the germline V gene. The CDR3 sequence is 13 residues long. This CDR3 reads CSVSGRNVETQYF. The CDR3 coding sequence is TGCAGCGTTAGCGGGAGGAATGTGGAGACCCAGTACTTC.

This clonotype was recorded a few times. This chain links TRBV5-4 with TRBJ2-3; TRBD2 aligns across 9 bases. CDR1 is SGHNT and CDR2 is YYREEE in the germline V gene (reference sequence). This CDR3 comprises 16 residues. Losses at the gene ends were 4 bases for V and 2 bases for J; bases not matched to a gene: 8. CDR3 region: CASSLLAGSTTDTQYF. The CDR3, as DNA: TGTGCCAGCAGCCTGCTAGCGGGATCTACCACAGATACGCAGTATTTT.

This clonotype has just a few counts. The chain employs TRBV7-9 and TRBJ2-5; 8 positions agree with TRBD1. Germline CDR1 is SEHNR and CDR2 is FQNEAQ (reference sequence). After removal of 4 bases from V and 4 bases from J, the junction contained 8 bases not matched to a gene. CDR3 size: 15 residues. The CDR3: CASSSPDRAGETQYF. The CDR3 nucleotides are TGTGCCAGCAGCTCGCCGGACAGGGCGGGAGAGACCCAGTACTTC.

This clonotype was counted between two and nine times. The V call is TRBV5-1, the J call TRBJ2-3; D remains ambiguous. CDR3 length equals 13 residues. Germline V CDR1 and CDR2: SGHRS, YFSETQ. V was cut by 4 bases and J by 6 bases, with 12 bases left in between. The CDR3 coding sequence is TGCGCCAGCAGCATTCAGAACGAGGATACGCAGTATTTT. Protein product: CASSIQNEDTQYF.

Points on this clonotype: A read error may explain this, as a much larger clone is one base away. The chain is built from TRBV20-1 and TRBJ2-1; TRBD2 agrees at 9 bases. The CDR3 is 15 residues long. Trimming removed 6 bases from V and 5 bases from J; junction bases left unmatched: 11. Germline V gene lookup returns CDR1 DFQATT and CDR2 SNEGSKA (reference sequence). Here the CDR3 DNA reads TGCAGTGCAGTCCAGAGGACTAGCGTCGACAATGAGCAGTTCTTC. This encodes CSAVQRTSVDNEQFF.

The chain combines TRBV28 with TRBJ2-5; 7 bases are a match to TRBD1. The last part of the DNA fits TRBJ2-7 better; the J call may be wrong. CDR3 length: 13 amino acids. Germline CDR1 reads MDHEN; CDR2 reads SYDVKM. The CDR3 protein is CASRLQGDHEQYF. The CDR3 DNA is TGTGCCAGCAGGCTGCAGGGGGACCACGAGCAGTACTTC.

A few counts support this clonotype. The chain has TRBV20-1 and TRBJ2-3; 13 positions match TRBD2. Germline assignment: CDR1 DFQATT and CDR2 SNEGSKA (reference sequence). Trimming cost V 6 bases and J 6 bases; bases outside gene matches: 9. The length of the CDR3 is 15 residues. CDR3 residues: CSAESGLAGEDTQYF. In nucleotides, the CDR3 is TGCAGTGCAGAGAGTGGACTAGCGGGAGAGGATACGCAGTATTTT.

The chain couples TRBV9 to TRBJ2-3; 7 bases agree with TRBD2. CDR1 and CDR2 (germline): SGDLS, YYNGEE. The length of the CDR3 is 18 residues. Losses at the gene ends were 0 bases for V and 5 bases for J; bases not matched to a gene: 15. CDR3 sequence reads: CASSVVSFLRREKDTQYF. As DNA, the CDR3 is TGTGCCAGCAGCGTAGTATCCTTCTTGAGGCGGGAGAAAGATACGCAGTATTTT.

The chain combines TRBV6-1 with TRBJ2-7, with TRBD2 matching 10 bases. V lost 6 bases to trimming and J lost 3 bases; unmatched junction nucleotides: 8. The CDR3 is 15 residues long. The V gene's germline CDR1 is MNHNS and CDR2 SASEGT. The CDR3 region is CASRPILAGLYEQYF. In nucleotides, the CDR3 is TGTGCCAGCAGACCTATACTAGCGGGACTCTACGAGCAGTACTTC.

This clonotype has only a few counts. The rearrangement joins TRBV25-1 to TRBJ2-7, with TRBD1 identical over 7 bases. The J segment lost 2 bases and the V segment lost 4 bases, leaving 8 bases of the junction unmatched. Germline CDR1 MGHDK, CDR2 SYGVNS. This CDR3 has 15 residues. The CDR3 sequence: CASSGRDSSTYEQYF. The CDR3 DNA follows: TGTGCCAGCAGTGGCCGGGACAGTTCGACCTACGAGCAGTACTTC.

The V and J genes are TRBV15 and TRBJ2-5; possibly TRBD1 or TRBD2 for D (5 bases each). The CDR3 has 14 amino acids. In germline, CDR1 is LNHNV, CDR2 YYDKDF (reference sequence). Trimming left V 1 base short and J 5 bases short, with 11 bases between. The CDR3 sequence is CATSRVPGRETQYF. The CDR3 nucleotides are TGTGCCACCAGCAGAGTCCCGGGGCGTGAGACCCAGTACTTC. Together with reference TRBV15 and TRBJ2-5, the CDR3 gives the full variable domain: DAMVIQNPRYQVTQFGKPVTLSCSQTLNHNVMYWYQQKSSQAPKLLFHYYDKDFNNEADTPDNFQSRRPNTSFCFLDIRSPGLGDTAMYLCATSRVPGRETQYFGPGTRLLVL.

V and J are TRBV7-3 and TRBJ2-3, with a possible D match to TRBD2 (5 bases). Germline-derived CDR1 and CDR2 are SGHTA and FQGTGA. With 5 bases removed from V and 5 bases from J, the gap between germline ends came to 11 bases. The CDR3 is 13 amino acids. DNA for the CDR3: TGTGCCAGCAGCGACGGGAACGTAGATACGCAGTATTTT. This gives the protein CASSDGNVDTQYF.

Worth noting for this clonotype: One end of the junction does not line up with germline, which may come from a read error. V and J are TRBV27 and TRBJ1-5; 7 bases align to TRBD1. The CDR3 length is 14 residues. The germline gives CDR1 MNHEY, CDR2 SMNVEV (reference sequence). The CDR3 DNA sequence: TGTGCCTGCAGTTACCGGGACAGTAATCAGCCCCAGCATTTT. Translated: CACSYRDSNQPQHF.

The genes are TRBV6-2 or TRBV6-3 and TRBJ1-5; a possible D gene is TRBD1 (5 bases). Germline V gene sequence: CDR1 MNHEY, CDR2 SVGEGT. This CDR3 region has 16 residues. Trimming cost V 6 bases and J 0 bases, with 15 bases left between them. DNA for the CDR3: TGTGCCAGCAGAGATCCAGGGAATCGTAGCAATCAGCCCCAGCATTTT. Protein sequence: CASRDPGNRSNQPQHF.

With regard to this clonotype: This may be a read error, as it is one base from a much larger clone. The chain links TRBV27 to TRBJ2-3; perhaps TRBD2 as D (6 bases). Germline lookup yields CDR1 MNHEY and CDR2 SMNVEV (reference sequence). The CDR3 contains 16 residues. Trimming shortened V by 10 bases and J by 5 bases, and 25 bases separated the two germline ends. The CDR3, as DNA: TGTGCCACCCAACGACTAGGAGCGGCAGGACGAGATACGCAGTATTTT. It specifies CATQRLGAAGRDTQYF.

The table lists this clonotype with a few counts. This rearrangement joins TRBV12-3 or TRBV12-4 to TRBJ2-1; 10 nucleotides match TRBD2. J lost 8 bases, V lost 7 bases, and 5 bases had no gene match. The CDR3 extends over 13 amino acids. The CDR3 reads CASTRGLADEQFF. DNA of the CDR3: TGTGCCAGCACCCGAGGACTAGCGGATGAGCAGTTCTTC.

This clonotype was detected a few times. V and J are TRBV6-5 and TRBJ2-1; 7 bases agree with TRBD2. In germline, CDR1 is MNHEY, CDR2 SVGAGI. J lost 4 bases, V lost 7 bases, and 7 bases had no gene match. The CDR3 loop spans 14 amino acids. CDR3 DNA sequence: TGTGCCAGCAAGACTACTAGCGCATACAATGAGCAGTTCTTC. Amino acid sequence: CASKTTSAYNEQFF.

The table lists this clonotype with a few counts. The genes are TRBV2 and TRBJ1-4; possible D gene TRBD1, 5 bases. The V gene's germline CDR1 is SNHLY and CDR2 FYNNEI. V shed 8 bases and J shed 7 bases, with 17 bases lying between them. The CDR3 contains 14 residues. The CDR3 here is CASRQDNGVEKLFF. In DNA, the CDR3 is TGTGCCAGCCGTCAGGACAATGGGGTTGAAAAACTGTTTTTT. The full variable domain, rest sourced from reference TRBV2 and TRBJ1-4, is EPEVTQTPSHQVTQMGQEVILRCVPISNHLYFYWYRQILGQKVEFLVSFYNNEISEKSEIFDDQFSVERPDGSNFTLKIRSTKLEDSAMYFCASRQDNGVEKLFFGSGTQLSVL.

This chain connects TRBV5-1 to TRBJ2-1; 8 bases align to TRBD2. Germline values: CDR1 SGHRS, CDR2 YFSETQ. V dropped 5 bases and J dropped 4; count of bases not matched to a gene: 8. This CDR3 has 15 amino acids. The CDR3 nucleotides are TGCGCCAGCAGTTATGACGGGGGGGAATACAATGAGCAGTTCTTC. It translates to CASSYDGGEYNEQFF.

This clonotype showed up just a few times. For the CDR3, the DNA is TGTACCAGCAGCGACTCGTCTGGCCTAGCGGGCTACAATGAGCAGTTCTTC. Protein sequence: CTSSDSSGLAGYNEQFF. This chain uses TRBV7-2 with TRBJ2-1; TRBD2 agrees at 8 bases. Trimming removed 5 bases from V and 3 bases from J; junction bases left unmatched: 12. Germline V gene sequence: CDR1 SGHTA, CDR2 FQGNSA. The CDR3 has 17 amino acids.

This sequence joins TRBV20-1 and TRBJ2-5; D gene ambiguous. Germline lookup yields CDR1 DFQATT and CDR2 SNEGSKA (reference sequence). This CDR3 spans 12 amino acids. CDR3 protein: CNARPVQETQYF. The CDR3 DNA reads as TGCAATGCCAGACCAGTCCAAGAGACCCAGTACTTC.

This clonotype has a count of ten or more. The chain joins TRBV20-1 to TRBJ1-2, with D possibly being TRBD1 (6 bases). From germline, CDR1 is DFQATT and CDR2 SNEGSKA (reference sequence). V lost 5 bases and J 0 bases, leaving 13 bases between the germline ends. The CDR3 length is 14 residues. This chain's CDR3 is CSASRGAANYGYTF. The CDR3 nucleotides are TGCAGTGCTTCACGGGGGGCAGCTAACTATGGCTACACCTTC.

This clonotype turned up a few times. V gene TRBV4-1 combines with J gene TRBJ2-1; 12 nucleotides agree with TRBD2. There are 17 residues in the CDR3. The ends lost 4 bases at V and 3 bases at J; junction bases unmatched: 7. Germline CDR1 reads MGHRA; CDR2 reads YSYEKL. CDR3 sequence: CASSPSLAGGFYNEQFF. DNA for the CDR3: TGCGCCAGCAGCCCATCACTAGCGGGGGGCTTCTACAATGAGCAGTTCTTC.

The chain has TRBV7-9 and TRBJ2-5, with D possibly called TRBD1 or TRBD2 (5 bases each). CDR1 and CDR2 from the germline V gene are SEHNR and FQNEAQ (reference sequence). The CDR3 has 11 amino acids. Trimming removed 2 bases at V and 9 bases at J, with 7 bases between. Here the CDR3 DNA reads TGTGCCAGCAGCTTAATGGGGGCCCAGTACTTC. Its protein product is CASSLMGAQYF.

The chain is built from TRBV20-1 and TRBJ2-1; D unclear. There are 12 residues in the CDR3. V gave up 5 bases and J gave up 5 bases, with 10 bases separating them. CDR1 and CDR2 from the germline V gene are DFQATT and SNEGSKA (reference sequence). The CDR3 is CSALWADNEQFF. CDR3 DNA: TGCAGTGCTCTCTGGGCCGACAATGAGCAGTTCTTC.